This T cell receptor (beta chain) was recovered during a study of PD-L1 blockade in urothelial cancer. For the study at large: Blood gave a median approximately 150,000 T cells.

This table comes from immunoSEQ multiplex PCR, and its TCRdb copy is limited to in-frame clones, with some not included. Here the sample spans 35,000 to 45,000 clones, 91% being singletons. Time point meaning: peripheral blood 6 weeks after treatment start. Disease in patients was locally advanced or metastatic urothelial carcinoma. The number of samples from each patient was between 1 and 8, taken pretreatment and on-treatment. Germline V CDR1 and CDR2: KGHSH, LQKENI. This CDR3 is 14 amino acids long. V gave up 1 base and J gave up 3 bases, with 9 bases separating them. This rearrangement joins TRBV18 to TRBJ2-5; D unclear. The sequencing used PBMCs, collected around atezolizumab (anti-PD-L1) treatment. The receptor was derived from a man between 65 and 79 years old with urothelial cancer. The CDR3 spells CASSPRIAKETQYF. CDR3 coding DNA: TGTGCCAGCTCACCACGTATAGCTAAAGAGACCCAGTACTTC.